These T cell receptor beta chains were read from a single sample in a study of read filtering for tumor transcriptome and immune sequencing. TCRdb re-derived calls from the reads in MiXCR, one entry per CDR3 protein. The sample records approximately 40,000 distinct CDR3 sequences, roughly 13% being singletons. The sample consisted of a population of CD138-negative cells sorted from bone marrow. These TCRs come from a donor aged 40 or over with multiple myeloma. The CDR3 runs from the conserved cysteine through the conserved F or W. D genes are given only for firm matches. A clone size is listed for some rows: how often the clone was seen (once, few, many), or a class if it is expanded.

j_gene,v_gene,abundance,d_gene,CDR3aa,CDR3nt
TRBJ2-6,TRBV7-2,many,TRBD1,CASSFRDSHLGANVLTF,TGTGCCAGCAGCTTTCGGGACAGTCATCTTGGGGCCAACGTCCTGACTTTC
TRBJ2-1,TRBV7-7,.,.,CASSLGASQTNEQFF,TGTGCTAGCAGCTTAGGCGCATCACAAACTAATGAGCAGTTCTTC
TRBJ2-5,TRBV7-2,many,TRBD1,CASSYPGGAHPETQYF,TGTGCCAGCAGCTACCCAGGGGGCGCTCATCCAGAGACCCAGTACTTC
TRBJ1-2,TRBV14,medium-sized,TRBD1,CASSRTGADYGYTF,TGTGCCAGCAGTCGGACAGGGGCGGACTATGGCTACACCTTC
TRBJ1-6,TRBV20-1,many,.,CSARDQAVNSPLHF,TGCAGTGCTAGAGATCAGGCAGTTAATTCACCCCTCCACTTT
TRBJ2-7,TRBV30,many,.,CAWTGENSYEQYF,TGTGCCTGGACAGGGGAAAACTCCTACGAGCAGTACTTC
TRBJ1-2,TRBV5-5,many,TRBD1,CASSSRGFDGYTF,TGTGCCAGCAGCTCCAGGGGGTTCGATGGCTACACCTTC
TRBJ1-1,TRBV20-1,many,.,CSARDGGRFTEAFF,TGCAGTGCTAGAGACGGGGGAAGGTTTACTGAAGCTTTCTTT
TRBJ2-7,TRBV4-2,.,.,CASSQERAAPYEQYF,TGTGCCAGCAGCCAAGAGCGGGCGGCCCCCTACGAGCAGTACTTC
TRBJ2-1,TRBV29-1,many,TRBD2,CSVAGLAGPFLSYNEQFF,TGCAGCGTCGCTGGACTAGCGGGACCCTTCCTCTCCTACAATGAGCAGTTCTTC
TRBJ2-1,TRBV7-9,.,.,CASSLSGGVYNEQFF,TGTGCCAGTAGCTTAAGCGGTGGGGTTTACAATGAGCAGTTCTTC
TRBJ1-1,TRBV20-1,many,.,CSARPPMGNTEAFF,TGCAGTGCTAGACCCCCCATGGGAAACACTGAAGCTTTCTTT
TRBJ2-1,TRBV24-1,many,.,CATSGRLYNEQFF,TGTGCCACCAGTGGCCGACTTTACAATGAGCAGTTCTTC
TRBJ2-7,TRBV7-9,many,TRBD2,CASSSRTSGSIYEQYF,TGTGCCAGCAGCTCTCGGACTAGCGGGAGTATTTACGAGCAGTACTTC
TRBJ2-1,TRBV7-9,once,.,CASSLVSHEQFF,TGTGCCAGCAGCTTAGTTAGCCATGAGCAGTTCTTC
TRBJ2-7,TRBV5-1,many,.,CASSLGGLYEQYF,TGCGCCAGCAGCTTGGGCGGCCTCTACGAGCAGTACTTC
TRBJ1-1,TRBV20-1,many,.,CSERSQGEAFF,TGCAGTGAAAGAAGTCAGGGGGAAGCTTTCTTT
TRBJ2-5,TRBV7-9,many,.,CASSLAVAGQETQYF,TGTGCCAGCAGCTTAGCGGTGGCAGGTCAAGAGACCCAGTACTTC
TRBJ1-1,TRBV5-1,many,.,CASSSQVNTEAFF,TGCGCCAGCAGCTCCCAGGTGAACACTGAAGCTTTCTTT
TRBJ1-2,TRBV2,many,.,CASMQGSGYGYTF,TGTGCCAGCATGCAGGGGAGCGGCTATGGCTACACCTTC
TRBJ2-1,TRBV5-1,many,TRBD2,CASSLVGGREQFF,TGTGCCAGCAGCTTAGTGGGCGGGAGAGAGCAGTTCTTC
TRBJ1-1,TRBV5-1,few,.,CASSLEGPGEAFF,TGCGCCAGCAGCTTGGAGGGGCCAGGTGAAGCTTTCTTT
TRBJ2-7,TRBV20-1,.,.,CSADLSRRSNVEQYF,TGCAGCGCTGACCTGAGCAGGAGAAGTAACGTCGAGCAGTACTTC
TRBJ2-1,TRBV20-1,many,TRBD2,CSASGLAEYNEQFF,TGCAGTGCTAGCGGACTAGCGGAGTACAATGAGCAGTTCTTC
TRBJ2-3,TRBV28,.,.,CASSLWRPGSTDTQYF,TGTGCCAGCAGTTTATGGCGCCCGGGGAGCACAGATACGCAGTATTTT
TRBJ2-3,TRBV29-1,many,.,CSAPGGSGTDTQYF,TGCAGCGCTCCCGGGGGTAGCGGCACAGATACGCAGTATTTT
TRBJ2-5,TRBV7-2,many,TRBD1,CASSYGTVFQETQYF,TGTGCCAGCAGCTACGGGACAGTTTTTCAAGAGACCCAGTACTTC
TRBJ2-7,TRBV20-1,many,TRBD2,CSSKGLGRGAHEQYF,TGCAGCTCTAAGGGACTAGGACGAGGGGCACACGAGCAGTACTTC
TRBJ1-4,TRBV6-6,many,TRBD1,CASKGRGQGNEKLFF,TGTGCCAGCAAGGGTCGAGGACAGGGTAATGAAAAACTGTTTTTT
TRBJ2-3,TRBV29-1,.,.,CSVVVLASIDTPYF,TGCAGCGTTGTGGTCCTGGCTAGCATAGATACGCCGTATTTT
TRBJ1-1,TRBV28,many,.,CASARGGLEAFF,TGTGCCAGCGCCAGGGGAGGCCTTGAAGCTTTCTTT